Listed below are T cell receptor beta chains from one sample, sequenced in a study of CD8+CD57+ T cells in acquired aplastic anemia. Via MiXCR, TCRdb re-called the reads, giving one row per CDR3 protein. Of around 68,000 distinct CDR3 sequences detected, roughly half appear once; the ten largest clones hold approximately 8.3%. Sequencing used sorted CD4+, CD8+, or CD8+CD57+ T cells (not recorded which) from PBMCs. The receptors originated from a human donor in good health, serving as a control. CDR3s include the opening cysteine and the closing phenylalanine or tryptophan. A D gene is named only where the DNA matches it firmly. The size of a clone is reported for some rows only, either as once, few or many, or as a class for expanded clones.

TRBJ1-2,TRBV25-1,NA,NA,CASSEPLLPGYTF,TGTGCCAGCAGTGAACCCCTGTTGCCTGGCTACACCTTC
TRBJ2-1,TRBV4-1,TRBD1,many,CASSPGQLKVYNEQFF,TGCGCCAGCAGCCCGGGACAGCTAAAAGTATACAATGAGCAGTTCTTC
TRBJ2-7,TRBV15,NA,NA,CATAGSSYEQYF,TGTGCCACGGCAGGGAGCTCCTACGAGCAGTACTTC
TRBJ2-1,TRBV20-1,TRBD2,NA,CSARDLAGALYNEQFF,TGCAGTGCTAGAGATCTAGCGGGAGCTCTCTACAATGAGCAGTTCTTC
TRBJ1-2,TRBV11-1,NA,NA,CASSLGSAGGGYGYTF,TGTGCCAGCAGCTTAGGTTCGGCAGGTGGAGGCTATGGCTACACCTTC
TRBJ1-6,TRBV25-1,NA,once,CASSVARDSPLHF,TGTGCCAGCAGTGTTGCCCGTGATTCACCCCTCCACTTT
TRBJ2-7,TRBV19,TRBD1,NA,CASSIQSGQGANQYEQYF,TGTGCCAGTAGTATTCAATCGGGACAGGGGGCAAATCAATACGAGCAGTACTTC
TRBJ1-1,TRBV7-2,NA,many,CASSSWSRANTEAFF,TGTGCCAGCAGCTCGTGGAGCAGGGCAAATACTGAAGCTTTCTTT
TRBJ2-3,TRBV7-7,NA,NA,CASSLGWGAGTDTQYF,TGTGCCAGCAGCTTAGGATGGGGGGCGGGCACAGATACGCAGTATTTT
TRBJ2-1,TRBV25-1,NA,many,CASSDRTTVENEQFF,TGTGCCAGCAGTGACAGGACTACCGTTGAAAATGAGCAGTTCTTC
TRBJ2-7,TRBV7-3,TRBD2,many,CASSLTSGSAEQYF,TGTGCCAGCAGCTTAACTAGCGGGAGTGCCGAGCAGTACTTC
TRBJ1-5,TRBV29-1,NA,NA,CSASVGFSNQPQHF,TGCAGCGCCAGTGTGGGTTTTAGCAATCAGCCCCAGCATTTT
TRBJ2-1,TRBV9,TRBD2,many,CASSGQTSGTGEQFF,TGTGCCAGCAGCGGACAGACTAGCGGGACGGGTGAGCAGTTCTTC
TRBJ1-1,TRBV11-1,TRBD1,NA,CASSYDGTTGTGHGTEAFF,TGTGCCAGCAGCTACGACGGAACCACCGGGACAGGGCACGGCACTGAAGCTTTCTTT
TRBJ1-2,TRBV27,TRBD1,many,CASGLTGGRGYTF,TGTGCCAGCGGACTGACAGGGGGTCGTGGCTACACCTTC
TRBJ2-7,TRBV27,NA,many,CASGKTGSYEQYF,TGTGCCAGCGGGAAAACAGGGTCCTACGAGCAGTACTTC
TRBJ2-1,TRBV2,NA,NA,CASSSSGSGQFF,TGTGCCAGCAGTTCCTCAGGGTCGGGGCAGTTCTTC
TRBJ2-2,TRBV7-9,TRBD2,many,CASSTGGLGGGTGELFF,TGTGCCAGCAGTACCGGCGGGCTTGGGGGGGGCACCGGGGAGCTGTTTTTT
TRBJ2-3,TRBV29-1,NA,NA,CSVDRGPSTDTQYF,TGCAGCGTTGATCGGGGGCCCAGCACAGATACGCAGTATTTT
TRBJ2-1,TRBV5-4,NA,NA,CASSSGGSGNEQFF,TGTGCCAGCAGCTCGGGGGGCTCGGGCAATGAGCAGTTCTTC
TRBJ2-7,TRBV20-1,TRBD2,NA,CSVGSSGRYEQYF,TGCAGTGTAGGATCTAGCGGGAGGTACGAGCAGTACTTC
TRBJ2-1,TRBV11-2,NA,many,CASSSMGGFFSYNEQFF,TGTGCCAGCAGCTCTATGGGGGGTTTCTTCTCCTACAATGAGCAGTTCTTC
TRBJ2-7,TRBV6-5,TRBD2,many,CASSYSLAGGYEQYF,TGTGCCAGCAGTTACTCTTTGGCGGGAGGCTACGAGCAGTACTTC
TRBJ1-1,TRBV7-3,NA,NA,CASSADPNTEAFF,TGTGCCAGCAGCGCAGACCCGAACACTGAAGCTTTCTTT
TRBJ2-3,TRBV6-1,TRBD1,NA,CASRELRTGRDTQYF,TGTGCCAGCAGGGAGCTACGGACAGGGAGAGATACGCAGTATTTT
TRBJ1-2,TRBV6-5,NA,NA,CASSYLGSLYGYTF,TGTGCCAGCAGTTACTTAGGGTCCTTGTATGGCTACACCTTC
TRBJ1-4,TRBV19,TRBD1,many,CASSINGGTGNEKLFF,TGTGCCAGTAGTATCAACGGGGGGACAGGGAACGAAAAACTGTTTTTT
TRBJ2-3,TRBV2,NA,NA,CASSPYQGQYF,TGTGCCAGCAGTCCATACCAGGGGCAGTATTTT
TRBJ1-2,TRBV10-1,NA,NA,CASYTGYGYTF,TGCGCCAGCTACACGGGCTATGGCTACACCTTC
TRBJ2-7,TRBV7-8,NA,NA,CASSKAQNYEQYF,TGTGCCAGCAGCAAGGCACAGAACTACGAGCAGTACTTC
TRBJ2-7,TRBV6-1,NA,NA,CASSATAYSYEQYF,TGTGCCAGCAGTGCGACGGCCTACTCCTACGAGCAGTACTTC
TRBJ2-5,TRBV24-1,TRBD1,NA,CATRAGTGGVETQYF,TGTGCCACCAGGGCCGGGACAGGGGGTGTTGAGACCCAGTACTTC
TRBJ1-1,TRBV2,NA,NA,CASSERVRDTEAFF,TGTGCCAGCAGTGAGCGCGTACGGGACACTGAAGCTTTCTTT
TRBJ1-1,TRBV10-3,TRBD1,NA,CASTGTGSIAAFF,TGTGCCAGTACCGGGACAGGAAGTATCGCAGCTTTCTTT
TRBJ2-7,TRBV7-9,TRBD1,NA,CASSLDRGHDEQYF,TGTGCCAGCAGCTTGGACAGGGGGCACGACGAGCAGTACTTC
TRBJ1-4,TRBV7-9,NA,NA,CASSLAFGKGPAGEKLFF,TGTGCCAGCAGCTTAGCTTTCGGAAAGGGACCGGCCGGTGAAAAACTGTTTTTT
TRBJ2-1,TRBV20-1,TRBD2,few,CSASWLAGGTRDEQFF,TGCAGTGCTAGCTGGCTAGCGGGGGGGACACGGGATGAGCAGTTCTTC
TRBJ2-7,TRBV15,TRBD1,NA,CATSSRDRGTYEQHF,TGTGCCACCAGCAGCCGGGACAGGGGAACGTACGAGCAGCACTTC
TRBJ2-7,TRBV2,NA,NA,CATVGYEQYF,TGTGCTACGGTGGGCTACGAGCAGTACTTC
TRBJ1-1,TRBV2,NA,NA,CASSGPGNTEALF,TGTGCCAGCAGTGGTCCAGGGAACACTGAAGCTCTCTTT
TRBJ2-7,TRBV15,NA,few,CATSLKQGYEQYF,TGTGCCACCAGCCTAAAGCAGGGCTACGAGCAGTACTTC
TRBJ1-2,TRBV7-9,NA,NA,CASSLMQGGGYTF,TGTGCCAGCAGCTTGATGCAGGGTGGTGGCTACACCTTC
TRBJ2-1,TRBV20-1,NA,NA,CSAPQAASNEQFF,TGCAGTGCCCCCCAAGCGGCTAGCAATGAGCAGTTCTTC
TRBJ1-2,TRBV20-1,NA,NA,CSASPTSGSYTF,TGCAGTGCGTCCCCGACTAGCGGGAGCTACACCTTC
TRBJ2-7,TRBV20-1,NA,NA,CSASQTVAYEQYF,TGCAGTGCTAGCCAGACAGTAGCCTACGAGCAGTACTTC
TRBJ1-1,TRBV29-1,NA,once,CSVEGRSRNTEAFF,TGCAGCGTTGAAGGCAGATCACGGAACACTGAAGCTTTCTTT
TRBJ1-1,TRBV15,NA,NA,CATSRDREAEAFF,TGTGCCACCAGCAGAGACAGGGAGGCTGAAGCTTTCTTT
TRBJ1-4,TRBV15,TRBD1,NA,CATSRDARGGRNEKLFF,TGTGCCACCAGCAGAGATGCTCGAGGGGGCCGGAATGAAAAACTGTTTTTT
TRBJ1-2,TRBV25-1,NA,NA,CASSELRDNYGYTF,TGTGCCAGCAGTGAATTAAGGGACAACTATGGCTACACCTTC
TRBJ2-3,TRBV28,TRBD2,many,CASSFRSGSTADTQYF,TGTGCCAGCAGTTTCCGTAGCGGGAGTACGGCAGATACGCAGTATTTT
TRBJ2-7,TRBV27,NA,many,CASSLSPFSYEQYF,TGTGCCAGCAGTTTATCGCCCTTCTCCTACGAGCAGTACTTC
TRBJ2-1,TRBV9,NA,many,CASSPWGYEQFF,TGTGCCAGCAGCCCCTGGGGATATGAGCAGTTCTTC
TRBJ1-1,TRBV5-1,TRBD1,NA,CASSVGQLNTEAFF,TGCGCCAGCAGCGTGGGACAGCTGAACACTGAAGCTTTCTTT
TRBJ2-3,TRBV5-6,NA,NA,CASRYGSTDTQYF,TGTGCCAGCAGATACGGGAGCACAGATACGCAGTATTTT
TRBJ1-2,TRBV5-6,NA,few,CASSPRSYGYTF,TGTGCCAGCAGCCCTAGATCCTATGGCTACACCTTC
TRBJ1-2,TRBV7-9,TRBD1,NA,CASSSGQDHYTF,TGTGCCAGCAGCTCGGGACAGGACCACTACACCTTC
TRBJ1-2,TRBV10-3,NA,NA,CAISESRGIYGYTF,TGTGCCATCAGTGAAAGCAGGGGTATCTATGGCTACACCTTC
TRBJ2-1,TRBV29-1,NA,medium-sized,CSVEVAYNEQFF,TGCAGCGTTGAGGTAGCATACAATGAGCAGTTCTTC
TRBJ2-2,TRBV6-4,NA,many,CASSVGGAGELFF,TGTGCCAGCAGTGTCGGCGGAGCCGGGGAGCTGTTTTTT
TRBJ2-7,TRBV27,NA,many,CASSLSGSGAYEQYF,TGTGCCAGCAGTTTAAGCGGTTCCGGAGCATACGAGCAGTACTTC